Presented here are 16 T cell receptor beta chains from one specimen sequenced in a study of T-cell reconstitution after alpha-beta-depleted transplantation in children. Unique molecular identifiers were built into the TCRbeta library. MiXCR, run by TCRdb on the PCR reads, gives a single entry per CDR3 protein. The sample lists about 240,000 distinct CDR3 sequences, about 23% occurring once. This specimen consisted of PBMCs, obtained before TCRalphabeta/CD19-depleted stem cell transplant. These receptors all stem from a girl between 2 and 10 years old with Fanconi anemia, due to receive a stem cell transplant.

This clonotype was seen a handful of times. The CDR3 sequence is CATSSRSHSYEQYF. CDR3 DNA sequence: TGTGCCACCAGCAGCCGTTCACACTCCTACGAGCAGTACTTC. This sequence joins TRBV15 and TRBJ2-7; D uncertain. This CDR3 spans 14 amino acids. Germline V gene lookup returns CDR1 LNHNV and CDR2 YYDKDF (reference sequence). The ends were cut back, 3 bases at V and 0 bases at J, with 9 bases in the middle.

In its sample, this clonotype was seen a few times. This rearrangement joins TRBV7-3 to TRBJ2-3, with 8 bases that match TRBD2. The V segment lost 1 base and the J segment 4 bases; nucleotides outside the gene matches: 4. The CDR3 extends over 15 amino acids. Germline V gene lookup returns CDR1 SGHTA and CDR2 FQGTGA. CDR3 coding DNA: TGTGCCAGCAGCTTAAGCGGACTAGCATCAGATACGCAGTATTTT. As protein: CASSLSGLASDTQYF.

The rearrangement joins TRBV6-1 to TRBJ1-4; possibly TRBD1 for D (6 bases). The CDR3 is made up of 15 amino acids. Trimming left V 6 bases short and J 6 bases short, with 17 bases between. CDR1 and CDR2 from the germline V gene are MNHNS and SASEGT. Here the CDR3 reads CASRLWTVKHEKLFF. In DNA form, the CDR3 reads TGTGCCAGCAGACTATGGACAGTAAAGCATGAAAAACTGTTTTTT.

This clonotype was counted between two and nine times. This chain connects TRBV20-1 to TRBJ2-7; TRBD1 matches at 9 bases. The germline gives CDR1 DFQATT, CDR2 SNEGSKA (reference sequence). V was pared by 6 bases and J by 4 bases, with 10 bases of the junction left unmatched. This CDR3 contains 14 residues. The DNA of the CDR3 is TGCAGTGCCGGCGGACAGGGGTGGGGGTACGAGCAGTACTTC. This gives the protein CSAGGQGWGYEQYF.

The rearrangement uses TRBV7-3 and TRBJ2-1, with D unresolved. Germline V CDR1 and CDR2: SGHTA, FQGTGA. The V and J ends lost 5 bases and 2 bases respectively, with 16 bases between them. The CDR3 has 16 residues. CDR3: CASSPTQAFPYNEQFF. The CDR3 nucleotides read TGTGCCAGCAGCCCCACCCAAGCGTTCCCCTACAATGAGCAGTTCTTC.

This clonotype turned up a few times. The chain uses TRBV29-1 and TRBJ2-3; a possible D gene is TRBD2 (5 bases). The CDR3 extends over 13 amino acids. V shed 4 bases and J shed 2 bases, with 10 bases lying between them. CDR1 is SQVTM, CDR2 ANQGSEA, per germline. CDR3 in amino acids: CSVVGRVTDTQYF. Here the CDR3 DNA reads TGCAGCGTTGTAGGGCGGGTCACAGATACGCAGTATTTT.

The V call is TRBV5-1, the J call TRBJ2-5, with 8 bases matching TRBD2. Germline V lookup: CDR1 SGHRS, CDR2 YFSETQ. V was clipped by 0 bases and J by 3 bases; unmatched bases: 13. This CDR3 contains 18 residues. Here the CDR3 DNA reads TGCGCCAGCAGCTTGGCCGTCAACCAGGGGCGGGAGGAAGAGACCCAGTACTTC. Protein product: CASSLAVNQGREEETQYF.

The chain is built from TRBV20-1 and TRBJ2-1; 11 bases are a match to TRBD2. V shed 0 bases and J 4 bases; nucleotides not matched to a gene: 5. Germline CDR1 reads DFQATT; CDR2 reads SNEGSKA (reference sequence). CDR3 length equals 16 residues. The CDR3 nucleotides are TGCAGTGCTAGAGATCTGACTAGCGGGACTTACAATGAGCAGTTCTTC. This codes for CSARDLTSGTYNEQFF.

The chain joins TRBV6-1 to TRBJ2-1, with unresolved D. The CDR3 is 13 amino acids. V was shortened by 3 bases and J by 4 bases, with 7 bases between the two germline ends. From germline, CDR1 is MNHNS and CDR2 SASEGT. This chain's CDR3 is CASSEMGYNEQFF. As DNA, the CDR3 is TGTGCCAGCAGTGAGATGGGATACAATGAGCAGTTCTTC.

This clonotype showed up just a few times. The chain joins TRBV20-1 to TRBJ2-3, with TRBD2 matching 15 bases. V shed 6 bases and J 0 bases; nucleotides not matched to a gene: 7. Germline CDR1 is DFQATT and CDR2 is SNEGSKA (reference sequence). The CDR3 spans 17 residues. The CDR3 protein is CSAGLAGGTTSTDTQYF. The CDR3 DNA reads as TGCAGTGCGGGACTAGCGGGGGGAACAACTAGCACAGATACGCAGTATTTT.

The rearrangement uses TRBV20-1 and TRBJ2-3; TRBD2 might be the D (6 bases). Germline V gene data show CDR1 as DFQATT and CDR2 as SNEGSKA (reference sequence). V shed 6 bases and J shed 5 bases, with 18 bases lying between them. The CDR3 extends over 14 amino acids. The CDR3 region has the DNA TGCAGTGCCCCCCTTTTAGCGGCTCTAGATACGCAGTATTTT. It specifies CSAPLLAALDTQYF.

The CDR3 DNA follows: TGTGCCAGCAGCCAAGAGAGAGGACTAGCGGGGAATGAGCAGTTCTTC. This codes for CASSQERGLAGNEQFF. This sequence joins TRBV4-2 and TRBJ2-1; TRBD2 matches at 12 bases. CDR3 size: 16 residues. With 0 bases clipped from V and 7 bases from J, the junction kept 4 bases outside the gene matches. From germline, CDR1 is LGHNA and CDR2 YNFKEQ.

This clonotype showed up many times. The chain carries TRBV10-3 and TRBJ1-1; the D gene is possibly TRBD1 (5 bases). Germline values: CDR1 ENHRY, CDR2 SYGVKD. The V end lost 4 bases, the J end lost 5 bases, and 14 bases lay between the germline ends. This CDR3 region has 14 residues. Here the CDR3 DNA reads TGTGCCATCAGTGGACGTGGGGGTGAGACTGAAGCTTTCTTT. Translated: CAISGRGGETEAFF.

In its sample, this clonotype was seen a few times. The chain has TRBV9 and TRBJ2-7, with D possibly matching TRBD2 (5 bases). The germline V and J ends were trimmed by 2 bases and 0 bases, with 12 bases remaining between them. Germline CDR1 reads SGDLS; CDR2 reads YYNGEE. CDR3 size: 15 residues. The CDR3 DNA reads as TGTGCCAGCAGCGTGAATCCGGGATCCTCCTACGAGCAGTACTTC. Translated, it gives CASSVNPGSSYEQYF.

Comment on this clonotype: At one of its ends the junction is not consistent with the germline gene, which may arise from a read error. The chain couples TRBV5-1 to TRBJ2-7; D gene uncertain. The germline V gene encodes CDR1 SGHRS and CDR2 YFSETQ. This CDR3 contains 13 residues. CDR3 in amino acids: CTSSPGPPDGQYF. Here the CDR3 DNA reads TGCACCAGCAGCCCCGGACCCCCAGACGGGCAGTACTTC. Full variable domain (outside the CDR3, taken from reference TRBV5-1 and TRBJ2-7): KAGVTQTPRYLIKTRGQQVTLSCSPISGHRSVSWYQQTPGQGLQFLFEYFSETQRNKGNFPGRFSGRQFSNSRSEMNVSTLELGDSALYLCTSSPGPPDGQYFGPGTRLTVT.

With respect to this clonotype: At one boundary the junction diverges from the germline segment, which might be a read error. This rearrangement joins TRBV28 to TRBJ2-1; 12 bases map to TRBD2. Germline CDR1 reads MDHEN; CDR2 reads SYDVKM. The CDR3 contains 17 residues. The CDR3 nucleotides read TGTACCAGCAGTCTGCCGACTAGCGGGAGCTCCTACAATGAGCAGTTCTTC. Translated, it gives CTSSLPTSGSSYNEQFF. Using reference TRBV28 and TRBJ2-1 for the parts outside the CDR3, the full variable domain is DVKVTQSSRYLVKRTGEKVFLECVQDMDHENMFWYRQDPGLGLRLIYFSYDVKMKEKGDIPEGYSVSREKKERFSLILESASTNQTSMYLCTSSLPTSGSSYNEQFFGPGTRLTVL.